These T cell receptor beta chains were read from a single sample in a study of CD8 T cells in acute hepatitis C reinfection. The protocol was immunoSEQ multiplex PCR, while the TCRdb copy is restricted to in-frame clones and leaves out a portion. The sample records about 38,000 clones, approximately 87% being singletons. Sequencing input: naive CD8+ T cells from PBMCs. These receptors came from a man aged 25-40 years with chronic hepatitis C. Both conserved end residues are trimmed from each CDR3. Rows give clone size only sometimes, using once, few, many, or a class for an expanded clone.

- TRBJ2-3 TRBV7-9 ASRPTLAGGGTDTQY
- TRBJ2-7 TRBV27 ASGNPTVGGDSYEQY
- TRBJ2-2 TRBV13 ASSLLGEGGELF
- TRBJ2-3 TRBV27 ASSSLLGRDTQY
few TRBJ2-7 TRBV2 ASTGELDYEQY
once TRBJ2-4 TRBV4-1 ASSYKDGADIQY
few TRBJ2-7 TRBV5-1 ASSTTGTGIYEQY
- TRBJ2-5 TRBV5-8 ASSHHGGQETQY
- TRBJ1-1 TRBV13 ASSLEFGLNTEAF
few TRBJ1-1 TRBV5-1 ASSSTGSKTEAF
- TRBJ1-5 TRBV7-8 ASSLDLGFQPQH
- TRBJ1-1 TRBV7-9 ASSPVGGRRRGWGTEAF
- TRBJ2-7 TRBV4-2 ASSHGDYEQY
- TRBJ1-2 TRBV30 AWSVGGADGYT
few TRBJ1-1 TRBV7-9 ASSLAAGPLEAF
- TRBJ2-1 TRBV7-9 ASSPRGSSSYNEQF
- TRBJ2-2 TRBV6-6 ATPRDRLNTGELF
few TRBJ2-2 TRBV19 ATSFGGGTGELF
- TRBJ2-3 TRBV18 ASSPPSLPTDTQY
- TRBJ2-3 TRBV6-5 ASSEWRVGTDTQY
once TRBJ1-1 TRBV30 AWSAGTGELNTEAF
- TRBJ2-4 TRBV7-8 ASSLVSPILAKNIQY
- TRBJ2-7 TRBV5-4 ASSLAGTLSYEQY
- TRBJ2-7 TRBV19 ASSIYGGAYEQY
- TRBJ1-6 TRBV20-1 SALHNSPLH
once TRBJ2-3 TRBV9 ASSASGPERVPNTQY
- TRBJ2-2 TRBV6-1 ASSGRTGGGELF
once TRBJ2-5 TRBV5-1 ASGPRTSGSRETQY
- TRBJ2-3 TRBV27 ASRPDSTDTQY
- TRBJ2-5 TRBV27 ASSLGPIRGETQY
- TRBJ2-7 TRBV9 ASSVEQVTLSYEQY
- TRBJ2-3 TRBV6-1 ASSALPLGQGGTDTQY
- TRBJ1-1 TRBV2 ASPLNTEAF